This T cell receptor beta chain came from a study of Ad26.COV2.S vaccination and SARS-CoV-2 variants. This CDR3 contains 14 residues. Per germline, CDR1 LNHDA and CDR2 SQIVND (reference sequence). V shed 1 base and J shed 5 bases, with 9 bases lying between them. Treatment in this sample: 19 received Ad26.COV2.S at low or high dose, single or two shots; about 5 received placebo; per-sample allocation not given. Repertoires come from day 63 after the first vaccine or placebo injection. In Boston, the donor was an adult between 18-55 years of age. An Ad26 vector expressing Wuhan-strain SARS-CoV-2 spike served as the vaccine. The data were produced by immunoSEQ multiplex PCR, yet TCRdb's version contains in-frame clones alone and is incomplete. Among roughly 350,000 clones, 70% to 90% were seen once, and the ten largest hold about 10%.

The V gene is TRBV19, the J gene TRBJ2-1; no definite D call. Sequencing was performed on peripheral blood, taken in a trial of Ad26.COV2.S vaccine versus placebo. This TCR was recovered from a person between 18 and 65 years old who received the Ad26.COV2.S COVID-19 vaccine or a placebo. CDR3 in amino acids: CASSIALVNNEQFF. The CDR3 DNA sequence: TGTGCCAGTAGTATAGCTCTGGTTAACAATGAGCAGTTCTTC.